This T cell receptor (beta chain) is drawn from a study of blood T cell repertoires in COVID-19. Profiling relied on immunoSEQ multiplex PCR, and the TCRdb table lists in-frame clones only, not all of them. Here the sample spans more than 150,000 clones, about 86% being singletons. V lost 3 bases, J lost 3 bases, and 9 bases lay in between. CDR1 SGDLS and CDR2 YYNGEE come from the germline V gene. The CDR3 has 13 amino acids. The chain recombines TRBV9 with TRBJ1-1, with D unresolved. Sequenced: peripheral blood. The receptor was derived from a man aged 50 to 59 with active or convalescent COVID-19. The CDR3 coding sequence is TGTGCCAGCAGCGCAACAGTTTACACTGAAGCTTTCTTT. Translation: CASSATVYTEAFF.